This paragraph covers one T cell receptor beta chain sequence. Its antigen is unidentified. Random hexamers primed reverse transcription of about 0.5 to 1 ug RNA. Amplification of TCR beta CDR3 spanned 54 Vbeta and 13 Jbeta via immunoSEQ multiplex PCR. MiXCR, run by TCRdb on the immunoSEQ multiplex PCR reads, gives a single entry per CDR3 protein. In the table there are around 150,000 distinct CDR3 sequences, almost 96% of which are singletons. The data derive from a study of CD8 T cells in Susac syndrome. Study-wide points: In Susac syndrome, CD4+ T cell repertoires lacked any clonal expansion.

Blood CD8+ and CD4+ T cells underwent high-throughput TCR beta sequencing. TEMRA cells were FACS-enriched, unlike CD8+ and CD4+ T cells, which were negatively isolated. Looked up from germline, CDR1 is MGHDK and CDR2 is SYGVNS. The V and J ends lost 6 bases and 3 bases respectively, with 12 bases between them. This CDR3 has 13 amino acids. Input material: CD4+ T cells from PBMCs. The receptor comes from a human donor with Susac syndrome. The J gene is TRBJ2-7, the V gene TRBV25-1, with D tentatively TRBD1 or TRBD2 (6 bases each). CDR3 coding DNA: TGTGCCAGCAGCCTCGGGGGCTACTACGAGCAGTACTTC. Amino acids: CASSLGGYYEQYF.